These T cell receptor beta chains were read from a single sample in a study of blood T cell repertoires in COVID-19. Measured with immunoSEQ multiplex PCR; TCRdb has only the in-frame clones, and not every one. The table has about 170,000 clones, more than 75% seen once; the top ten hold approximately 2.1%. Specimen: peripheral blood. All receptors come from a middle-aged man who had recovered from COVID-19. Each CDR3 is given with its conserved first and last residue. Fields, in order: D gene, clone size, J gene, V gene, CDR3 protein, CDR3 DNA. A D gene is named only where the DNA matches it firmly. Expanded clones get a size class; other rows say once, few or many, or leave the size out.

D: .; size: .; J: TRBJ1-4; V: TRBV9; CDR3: CASSPSPGTGEKLFF; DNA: TGTGCCAGCAGCCCTAGTCCGGGAACGGGCGAAAAACTGTTTTTT
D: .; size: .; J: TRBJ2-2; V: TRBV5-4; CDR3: CASSLAKRVLGGELFF; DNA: TGTGCCAGCAGCTTGGCCAAGAGGGTCCTGGGCGGGGAGCTGTTTTTT
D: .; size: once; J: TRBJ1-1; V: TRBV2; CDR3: CASGYRLGTEAFF; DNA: TGTGCCAGCGGATACAGGCTGGGTACTGAAGCTTTCTTT
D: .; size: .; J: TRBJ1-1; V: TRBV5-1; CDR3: CASSLGPMNTEAFF; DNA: TGCGCCAGCAGCTTGGGGCCCATGAACACTGAAGCTTTCTTT
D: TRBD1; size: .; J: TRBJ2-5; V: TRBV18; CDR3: CASSRTGEETQYF; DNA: TGTGCCAGCTCACGGACAGGGGAAGAGACCCAGTACTTC
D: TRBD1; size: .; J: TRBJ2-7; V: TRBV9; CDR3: CASSPGQGIAYEQYF; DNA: TGTGCCAGCAGCCCGGGACAGGGGATTGCATACGAGCAGTACTTC
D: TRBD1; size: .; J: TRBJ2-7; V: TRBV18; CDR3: CASSPSGQGPYEQYF; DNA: TGTGCCAGCTCACCATCCGGACAGGGTCCCTACGAGCAGTACTTC
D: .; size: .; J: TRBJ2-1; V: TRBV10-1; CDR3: CASSEDRTDNEQFF; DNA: TGCGCCAGCAGTGAGGACAGGACCGACAATGAGCAGTTCTTC
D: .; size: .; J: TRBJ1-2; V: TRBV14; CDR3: CASSQEARKGGSTRSRYGYTF; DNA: TGTGCCAGCAGCCAAGAAGCGCGAAAGGGGGGGTCAACGCGGTCTCGCTATGGCTACACCTTC
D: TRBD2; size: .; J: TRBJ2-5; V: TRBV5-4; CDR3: CASSFGTSGRETQYF; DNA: TGTGCCAGCAGCTTCGGGACTAGCGGGAGAGAGACCCAGTACTTC
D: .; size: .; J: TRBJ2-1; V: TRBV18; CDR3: CASSPRRGNNEQFF; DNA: TGTGCCAGCTCACCTAGGAGAGGAAACAATGAGCAGTTCTTC
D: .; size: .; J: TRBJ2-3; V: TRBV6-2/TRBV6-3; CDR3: CASSYQPRVTDTQYF; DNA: TGTGCCAGCAGTTACCAGCCGAGGGTCACAGATACGCAGTATTTT
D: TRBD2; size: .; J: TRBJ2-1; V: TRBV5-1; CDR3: CASSEITSDNEQFF; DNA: TGCGCCAGCAGTGAGATAACTAGCGACAATGAGCAGTTCTTC
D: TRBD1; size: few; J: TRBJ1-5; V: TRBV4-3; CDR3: CASSQDYDRGNQPQHF; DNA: TGCGCCAGCAGCCAAGATTACGACAGGGGTAATCAGCCCCAGCATTTT
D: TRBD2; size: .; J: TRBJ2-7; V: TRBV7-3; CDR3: CASSLKTSGNEQYF; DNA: TGTGCCAGCAGCTTAAAAACTAGCGGTAACGAGCAGTACTTC
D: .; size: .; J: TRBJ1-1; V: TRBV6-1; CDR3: CASSEKRSTEAFF; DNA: TGTGCCAGCAGTGAAAAGAGGAGCACTGAAGCTTTCTTT
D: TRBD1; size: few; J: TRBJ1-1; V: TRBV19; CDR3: CASSSRGQANTEAFF; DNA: TGTGCCAGTAGTTCCCGGGGACAGGCGAACACTGAAGCTTTCTTT
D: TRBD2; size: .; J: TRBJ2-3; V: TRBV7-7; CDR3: CASSLEAGGPDTQYF; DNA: TGTGCCAGCAGCTTAGAGGCGGGAGGGCCGGATACGCAGTATTTT
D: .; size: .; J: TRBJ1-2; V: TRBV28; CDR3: CASSLTRVYGYTF; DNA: TGTGCCAGCAGTTTGACCAGGGTCTATGGCTACACCTTC
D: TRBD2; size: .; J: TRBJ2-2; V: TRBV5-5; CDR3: CASSYRLAGGNAGELFF; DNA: TGTGCCAGCAGCTACCGACTAGCGGGAGGCAACGCCGGGGAGCTGTTTTTT
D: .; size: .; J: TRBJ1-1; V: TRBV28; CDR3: CASSFAGKTEAFF; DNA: TGTGCCAGCAGTTTTGCGGGGAAAACTGAAGCTTTCTTT
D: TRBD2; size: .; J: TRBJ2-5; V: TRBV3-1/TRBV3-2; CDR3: CASSPRRLAGGQETQYF; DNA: TGTGCCAGCAGCCCCCGACGACTAGCGGGGGGGCAAGAGACCCAGTACTTC
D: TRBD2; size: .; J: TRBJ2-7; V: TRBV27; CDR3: CASSTRTSGSPHEQYF; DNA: TGTGCCAGCAGTACCCGGACTAGCGGGAGCCCCCACGAGCAGTACTTC
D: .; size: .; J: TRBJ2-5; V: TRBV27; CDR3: CASSLGRQETQYF; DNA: TGTGCCAGCAGTTTAGGGAGACAAGAGACCCAGTACTTC
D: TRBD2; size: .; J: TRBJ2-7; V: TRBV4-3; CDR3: CASSQGTSGSAYEQYF; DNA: TGCGCCAGCAGCCAGGGGACTAGCGGGAGCGCCTACGAGCAGTACTTC
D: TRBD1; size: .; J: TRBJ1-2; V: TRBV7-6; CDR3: CASSLGTGGFNYGYTF; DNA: TGTGCCAGCAGCTTGGGGACAGGGGGATTCAACTATGGCTACACCTTC
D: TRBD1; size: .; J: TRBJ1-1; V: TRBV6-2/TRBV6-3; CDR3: CASSLDRVNTEAFF; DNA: TGTGCCAGCAGTTTAGACAGGGTGAACACTGAAGCTTTCTTT
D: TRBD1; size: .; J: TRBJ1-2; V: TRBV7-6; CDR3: CASSLWTGGTYGYTF; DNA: TGTGCCAGCAGCCTCTGGACAGGGGGAACCTATGGCTACACCTTC
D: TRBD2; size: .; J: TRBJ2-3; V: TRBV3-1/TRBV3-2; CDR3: CASSQASGRIYTQYF; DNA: TGTGCCAGCAGCCAAGCTAGCGGGAGGATCTATACGCAGTATTTT
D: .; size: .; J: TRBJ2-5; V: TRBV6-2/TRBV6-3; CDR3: CASSQLAGRGETQYF; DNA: TGTGCCAGCAGTCAGCTTGCAGGGCGCGGAGAGACCCAGTACTTC
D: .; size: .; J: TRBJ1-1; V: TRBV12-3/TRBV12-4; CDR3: CASTPFRGPEAFF; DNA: TGTGCCAGCACTCCCTTCCGAGGGCCTGAAGCTTTCTTT
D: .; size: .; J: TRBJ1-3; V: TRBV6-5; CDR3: CASSPKSSGNTIYF; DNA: TGTGCCAGCAGTCCTAAGAGCTCTGGAAACACCATATATTTT